Below, one TCR beta chain is given with its context. Antigen: not known. RNA transcripts yielded amplified TCR beta CDR3 regions. First-round RT-PCR targeting the TCR CDR3 was performed with the HTBI primer set. TCRdb reanalysed the multiplex PCR reads using MiXCR and keeps one entry per CDR3 protein. The data show about 840,000 distinct CDR3 sequences, roughly 40% seen once. The sample originates from a study of T cells in Graves' hyperthyroidism and ophthalmopathy. Study outcomes and limitations: Researchers report that a 13 V-J model separated ophthalmopathy from stable hyperthyroidism.

Pregnant or lactating patients were excluded, as were those with uncontrolled infection or other autoimmune disease. PBMCs were collected from a roughly 10 ml volume of fresh peripheral blood. The specimen sequenced was blood. The TCR originated in a man in his late teens or twenties with Graves' hyperthyroidism.

CDR3 sequence (DNA): TGTGCCAGCAGTTTAGGTCCGGGACAGGAAAAAATGGGCAATCAGCCCCAGCATTTT. Amino acid sequence: CASSLGPGQEKMGNQPQHF. This chain uses TRBV12-3 or TRBV12-4 with TRBJ1-5; the match to TRBD1 covers 8 bases. The CDR3 has 19 residues. Unmatched junction bases numbered 13, after V lost 1 base and J lost 2 bases.